One and the same sample provided the 16 T cell receptor beta chains below, sequenced in a study of blood T cells in healthy people across ages. Then a second PCR, running about 6 to 11 cycles, was carried out with a sample-barcoded 5' primer and a J-beta primer mix. TCRdb reprocessed the 5' RACE reads via MiXCR and lists one record per CDR3 protein. The table includes about 2 million distinct CDR3 sequences, around half detected once. Sequencing was done on a sample of blood. The receptors were gathered from a woman between 40 and 50 years old in good health.

This clonotype was picked up a small number of times. The rearrangement joins TRBV25-1 to TRBJ2-7, with 8 bases lining up with TRBD1. The ends lost 6 bases at V and 4 bases at J; junction bases unmatched: 17. Germline V lookup: CDR1 MGHDK, CDR2 SYGVNS. The CDR3 length is 17 residues. The CDR3 protein is CASRPPPGGDLIYEQYF. The CDR3 region has the DNA TGTGCCAGCAGGCCCCCCCCAGGGGGCGATTTAATTTACGAGCAGTACTTC.

This clonotype was observed at least ten times. The chain carries TRBV10-3 and TRBJ2-5, with 7 bases that match TRBD1. Germline loops: CDR1 ENHRY, CDR2 SYGVKD. This CDR3 comprises 14 residues. After removal of 6 bases from V and 1 base from J, the junction contained 5 bases not matched to a gene. The DNA for the CDR3 is TGTGCCATCAGACGGGACAGCTCCCAAGAGACCCAGTACTTC. Protein product: CAIRRDSSQETQYF.

This rearrangement joins TRBV2 to TRBJ1-6; a weak D match, TRBD1 (6 bases). The germline gives CDR1 SNHLY, CDR2 FYNNEI. V shed 5 bases and J shed 0 bases, with 8 bases lying between them. The CDR3 covers 15 residues. The CDR3 nucleotides read TGTGCCAGCAGTAACAGGGACTCCTATAATTCACCCCTCCACTTT. Translation: CASSNRDSYNSPLHF.

The chain recombines TRBV5-1 with TRBJ1-2; D is possibly TRBD1 (6 bases). The germline V and J ends were trimmed by 0 bases and 6 bases, with 15 bases remaining between them. Germline loops: CDR1 SGHRS, CDR2 YFSETQ. CDR3 length equals 15 residues. The CDR3 sequence: CASSLVGGRADGYTF. DNA for the CDR3: TGCGCCAGCAGCTTGGTAGGGGGGCGCGCTGATGGCTACACCTTC.

This clonotype was seen only a few times. This chain connects TRBV29-1 to TRBJ2-1; D perhaps matches TRBD2 (5 bases). CDR1 is SQVTM, CDR2 ANQGSEA, per germline. This CDR3 contains 13 residues. V was pared by 7 bases and J by 1 base, with 11 bases between. As DNA, the CDR3 is TGCAGCGCCGGGGTTAGGTCCTACAATGAGCAGTTCTTC. Amino acids: CSAGVRSYNEQFF.

The rearrangement uses TRBV5-1 and TRBJ2-1, with TRBD2 matching 14 bases. This CDR3 is 16 amino acids long. V shed 0 bases, J shed 10 bases, and the junction held 6 bases outside the gene matches. Germline CDR1 reads SGHRS; CDR2 reads YFSETQ. CDR3 bases: TGCGCCAGCAGCTTGGCCGGGACTAGCGGGGGAGCCGAGCAGTTCTTC. Translating it yields CASSLAGTSGGAEQFF.

This clonotype was seen a few times. The rearrangement uses TRBV7-2 and TRBJ2-5; maybe TRBD1 (6 bases). V dropped 5 bases and J dropped 7 bases, with 17 bases sitting between them. Germline V gives CDR1 SGHTA, CDR2 FQGNSA. The CDR3 contains 14 residues. For the CDR3, the DNA is TGTGCCAGCAGCGACTCCTGGGGGCGGGTGACCCAGTACTTC. Translated: CASSDSWGRVTQYF.

The chain has TRBV7-9 and TRBJ2-7; 9 positions agree with TRBD1. CDR1 is SEHNR and CDR2 is FQNEAQ in the germline V gene (reference sequence). The CDR3 is 16 residues long. The V and J ends lost 5 bases and 2 bases, in that order; junction bases with no gene match: 10. CDR3 coding DNA: TGTGCCAGCAGCCAAACCGGGACAGGGACCACCTACGAGCAGTACTTC. Its translation: CASSQTGTGTTYEQYF.

J is TRBJ1-2 and V is TRBV28; 12 positions match TRBD1. V lost 6 bases and J lost 4; bases outside the gene matches: 9. The CDR3 runs to 16 residues. CDR1 is MDHEN, CDR2 SYDVKM, per germline. CDR3 DNA: TGTGCCAGCAGCCGGCCTTGGGACAGGGGGCCCTATGGCTACACCTTC. Protein: CASSRPWDRGPYGYTF.

The rearrangement joins TRBV5-1 to TRBJ1-1; D is possibly TRBD1 (6 bases). CDR1 SGHRS and CDR2 YFSETQ come from the germline V gene. The CDR3 is 15 amino acids. V gave up 6 bases and J gave up 1 base, with 16 bases separating them. The CDR3 DNA sequence: TGCGCCAGCACCCGGCGCCCGGGGGCGAACACTGAAGCTTTCTTT. It is translated as CASTRRPGANTEAFF.

For the CDR3, the DNA is TGTGCCAGCAGCACCGCACTAGATCCTTACAATGAGCAGTTCTTC. Protein product: CASSTALDPYNEQFF. This sequence joins TRBV11-2 and TRBJ2-1; a weak D match, TRBD2 (5 bases). V lost 5 bases, J lost 4 bases, and 15 bases lay in between. CDR1 and CDR2 from the germline V gene are SGHAT and FQNNGV. CDR3 length: 15 amino acids.

The chain combines TRBV24-1 with TRBJ1-5; 7 nucleotides agree with TRBD1. Germline CDR1 and CDR2: KGHDR and SFDVKD. The CDR3 length is 15 residues. The J segment lost 4 bases and the V segment lost 4 bases, leaving 6 bases of the junction unmatched. The CDR3 region has the DNA TGTGCCACCAGTGACCCCCGGGACAGAAATCAGCCCCAGCATTTT. Protein product: CATSDPRDRNQPQHF.

This clonotype was detected a few times. The chain recombines TRBV7-2 with TRBJ1-2; tentatively, D is TRBD1 (6 bases). V was cut by 3 bases and J by 6 bases, with 14 bases left in between. Germline lookup yields CDR1 SGHTA and CDR2 FQGNSA. CDR3 length: 14 residues. CDR3 residues: CASSFHQGNNGYTF. The CDR3 DNA is TGTGCCAGCAGCTTCCACCAGGGGAACAATGGCTACACCTTC.

The genes are TRBV7-2 and TRBJ2-7, with 9 bases that match TRBD2. After removal of 7 bases from V and 7 bases from J, the junction contained 11 bases not matched to a gene. Per the germline V gene, CDR1 is SGHTA and CDR2 is FQGNSA. The CDR3 is 14 amino acids. CDR3 sequence: CASTIQRGAEEQYF. The CDR3 DNA reads as TGTGCCAGCACCATTCAGCGGGGGGCAGAGGAGCAGTACTTC.

This clonotype was counted only a few times. In DNA, the CDR3 is TGCGCCAGCAGCCCCGCTAGTAGGCTGAACACAGATACGCAGTATTTT. Translation: CASSPASRLNTDTQYF. This sequence joins TRBV5-1 and TRBJ2-3; D call uncertain. The germline V and J ends were trimmed by 4 bases and 2 bases, with 17 bases remaining between them. This CDR3 has 16 residues. CDR1 is SGHRS, CDR2 YFSETQ, per germline.

The genes are TRBV7-8 and TRBJ2-7; possibly TRBD2 for D (6 bases). The tail of the sequence fits TRBJ2-5 better, so the J call may be wrong. The CDR3 consists of 15 residues. The germline V gene has CDR1 SGHVS and CDR2 FQNEAQ. The CDR3 is CASSLPGGTWETQYF. CDR3 DNA: TGTGCCAGCAGCTTACCCGGCGGGACCTGGGAGACCCAGTACTTC.